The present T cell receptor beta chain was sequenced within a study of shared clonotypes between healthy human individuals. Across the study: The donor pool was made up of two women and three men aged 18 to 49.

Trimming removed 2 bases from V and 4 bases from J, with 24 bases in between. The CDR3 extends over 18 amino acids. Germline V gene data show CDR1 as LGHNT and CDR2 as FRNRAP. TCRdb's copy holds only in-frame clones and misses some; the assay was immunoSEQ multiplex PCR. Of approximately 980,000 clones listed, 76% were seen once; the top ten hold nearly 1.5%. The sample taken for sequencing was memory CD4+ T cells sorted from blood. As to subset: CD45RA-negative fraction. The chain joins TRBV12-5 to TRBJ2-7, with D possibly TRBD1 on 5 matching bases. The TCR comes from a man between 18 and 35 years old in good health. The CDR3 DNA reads TGTGCTAGTGGTTTGTCCCCCTTACAGGATAACCATCCGTACGAGCAGTACTTC. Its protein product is CASGLSPLQDNHPYEQYF.